Listed below are T cell receptor beta chains from one sample, sequenced in a study of blood T cell repertoires in COVID-19. Data came from immunoSEQ multiplex PCR; TCRdb stores just in-frame clones and leaves some out. Of roughly 150,000 clones listed, more than 80% are singletons. Sample: peripheral blood. The receptors here all came from a woman in her sixties or seventies with COVID-19, enrolled during active disease. Both conserved end residues are part of each CDR3. D genes are given only for firm matches. Expanded clones get a size class; other rows say once, few or many, or leave the size out.

clone_size j_call v_call d_call cdr3_aa cdr3_nt
- TRBJ2-2 TRBV20-1 - CSASYRMGNTGELFF TGCAGTGCTAGTTACAGGATGGGGAACACCGGGGAGCTGTTTTTT
- TRBJ1-5 TRBV10-3 - CAISEFKNQPQHF TGTGCCATCAGTGAGTTCAAAAATCAGCCCCAGCATTTT
- TRBJ1-3 TRBV4-3 - CASSHSGRGAGNTIYF TGCGCCAGCAGCCATAGCGGCCGGGGGGCTGGAAACACCATATATTTT
once TRBJ1-1 TRBV5-4 TRBD1 CASSFQGQEGTEAFF TGTGCCAGCAGCTTTCAAGGACAGGAGGGCACTGAAGCTTTCTTT
- TRBJ1-1 TRBV19 - CASSIGGAGTEAFF TGTGCCAGTAGTATTGGGGGAGCGGGCACTGAAGCTTTCTTT
- TRBJ2-2 TRBV7-3 - CASSLSPNRAAGELFF TGTGCCAGCAGCTTATCCCCAAACAGGGCGGCCGGGGAGCTGTTTTTT
- TRBJ2-1 TRBV10-3 TRBD2 CAISDLQRGSGNEQFF TGTGCCATCAGTGACCTCCAGCGGGGGAGTGGCAATGAGCAGTTCTTC
- TRBJ1-6 TRBV4-3 TRBD1 CASSQVTGVNSPLHF TGCGCCAGCAGCCAAGTTACAGGGGTGAATTCACCCCTCCACTTT
- TRBJ2-1 TRBV19 TRBD1 CATETGPYNEQFF TGTGCCACTGAGACAGGGCCCTACAATGAGCAGTTCTTC
- TRBJ2-7 TRBV5-4 - CASSFEGYEQYF TGTGCCAGCAGCTTCGAGGGCTACGAGCAGTACTTC
- TRBJ1-3 TRBV19 - CASAQVSGNTIYF TGTGCCAGTGCACAGGTATCTGGAAACACCATATATTTT
- TRBJ1-1 TRBV3-1/TRBV3-2 TRBD1 CASSQRLGQGAPEAFF TGTGCCAGCAGCCAAAGGTTGGGACAGGGGGCGCCTGAAGCTTTCTTT
- TRBJ1-5 TRBV19 - CASSTLSQPQHF TGTGCCAGTAGTACGCTCAGTCAGCCCCAGCATTTT
- TRBJ1-1 TRBV3-1/TRBV3-2 - CASSQERGGAFF TGTGCCAGCAGCCAAGAGAGGGGGGGTGCTTTCTTT
- TRBJ2-5 TRBV15 TRBD2 CATSSYRTSGEETQYF TGTGCCACCAGCTCCTACCGGACTAGCGGGGAGGAGACCCAGTACTTC
once TRBJ2-4 TRBV7-2 - CASSFGSQPGDIQYF TGTGCCAGCAGCTTCGGGTCACAGCCGGGGGACATTCAGTACTTC
once TRBJ2-1 TRBV4-2 - CASSQDRDSTYNEQFF TGTGCCAGCAGCCAGGATAGGGACTCCACCTACAATGAGCAGTTCTTC
- TRBJ1-3 TRBV9 - CASSLGGTPGNTIYF TGTGCCAGCAGCTTAGGGGGGACACCCGGAAACACCATATATTTT
- TRBJ2-1 TRBV5-1 TRBD2 CASSLGSAGGRYNEQFF TGCGCCAGCAGCTTGGGCTCGGCGGGGGGGAGATACAATGAGCAGTTCTTC
- TRBJ1-1 TRBV9 - CASSLPGTEAFF TGTGCCAGCAGCCTACCGGGAACTGAAGCTTTCTTT
- TRBJ2-5 TRBV14 TRBD1 CASSHNRGVGTQYF TGTGCCAGCAGCCATAACAGGGGAGTAGGGACCCAGTACTTC
- TRBJ1-1 TRBV9 TRBD1 CASSVLPGQGSEAFF TGTGCCAGCAGCGTACTGCCGGGACAGGGGAGTGAAGCTTTCTTT
- TRBJ1-4 TRBV30 - CAGSGLSTNEKLFF TGTGCCGGCTCGGGGTTATCAACTAATGAAAAACTGTTTTTT
- TRBJ1-3 TRBV30 TRBD1 CAWSQGGSGNTIYF TGTGCCTGGAGCCAGGGGGGTTCTGGAAACACCATATATTTT
- TRBJ1-2 TRBV6-5 - CASSRGGGYTF TGTGCCAGCAGTCGGGGAGGGGGCTACACCTTC
- TRBJ2-7 TRBV7-8 TRBD2 CASSLRWASGGPEQYF TGTGCCAGCAGCTTACGGTGGGCTAGCGGGGGGCCCGAGCAGTACTTC
- TRBJ1-2 TRBV27 - CASSLMAAGGPANYGYTF TGTGCCAGCAGTTTAATGGCCGCGGGTGGGCCAGCTAACTATGGCTACACCTTC
- TRBJ1-2 TRBV2 TRBD1 CASKSSQGVLYGYTF TGTGCCAGCAAGTCCAGTCAGGGGGTCTTGTATGGCTACACCTTC
- TRBJ1-5 TRBV15 - CATRGGGGQPQHF TGTGCCACCAGAGGGGGGGGCGGTCAGCCCCAGCATTTT
- TRBJ2-1 TRBV7-2 - CASSLDATRIF TGTGCCAGCAGCTTAGACGCGACTCGAATCTTC
- TRBJ2-1 TRBV5-1 - CASSLGSYNEQFF TGCGCCAGCAGCCTGGGGAGCTACAATGAGCAGTTCTTC
- TRBJ1-2 TRBV7-2 - CASSLVGARGYTF TGTGCCAGCAGCTTAGTGGGGGCGAGAGGCTACACCTTC
once TRBJ2-5 TRBV7-8 - CASSLKVWGVRKTQYF TGTGCCAGCAGCTTAAAGGTTTGGGGGGTTCGGAAGACCCAGTACTTC
once TRBJ1-3 TRBV4-3 - CASSRGVSSGNTIYF TGCGCCAGCAGCCGTGGAGTGAGCTCTGGAAACACCATATATTTT
once TRBJ1-3 TRBV9 - CASSPQPVRNTIYF TGTGCCAGCAGCCCACAGCCGGTACGCAACACCATATATTTT
- TRBJ1-3 TRBV7-8 - CASSLLSVTGKPGNTIYF TGTGCCAGCAGCTTATTGTCCGTTACAGGGAAGCCTGGAAACACCATATATTTT
few TRBJ1-5 TRBV11-2 TRBD1 CASSYNTGGNQPQHF TGTGCCAGCAGCTACAACACAGGGGGCAATCAGCCCCAGCATTTT
- TRBJ2-7 TRBV7-8 - CASSLAGVEQYF TGTGCCAGCAGCTTAGCAGGGGTCGAGCAGTACTTC
- TRBJ1-2 TRBV19 - CASSLASYGYTF TGTGCCAGTAGTCTTGCGAGCTATGGCTACACCTTC
- TRBJ2-7 TRBV7-2 TRBD2 CASSFGTSGVPYEQYF TGTGCCAGCAGCTTCGGGACTAGCGGGGTCCCCTACGAGCAGTACTTC
- TRBJ2-7 TRBV30 TRBD1 CAWSVTGGIYEQYF TGTGCCTGGAGTGTGACAGGGGGCATCTACGAGCAGTACTTC